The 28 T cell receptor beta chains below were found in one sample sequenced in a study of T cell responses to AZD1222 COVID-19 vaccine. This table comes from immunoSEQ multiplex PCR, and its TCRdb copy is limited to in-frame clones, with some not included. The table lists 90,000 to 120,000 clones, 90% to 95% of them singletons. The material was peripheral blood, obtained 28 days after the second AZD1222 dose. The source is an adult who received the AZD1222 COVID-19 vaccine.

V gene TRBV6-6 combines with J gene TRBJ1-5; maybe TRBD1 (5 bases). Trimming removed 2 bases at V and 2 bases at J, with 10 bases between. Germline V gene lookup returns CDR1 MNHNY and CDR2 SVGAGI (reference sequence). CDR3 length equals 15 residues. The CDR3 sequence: CASSYQRGGNQPQHF. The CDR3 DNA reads TGTGCCAGCAGTTACCAGCGAGGGGGCAATCAGCCCCAGCATTTT.

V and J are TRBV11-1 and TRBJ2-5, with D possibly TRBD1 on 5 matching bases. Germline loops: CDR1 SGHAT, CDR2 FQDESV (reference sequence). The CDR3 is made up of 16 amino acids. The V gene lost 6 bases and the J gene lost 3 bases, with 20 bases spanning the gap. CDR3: CASRHIQGSLKETQYF. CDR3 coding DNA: TGTGCCAGCAGACACATCCAGGGATCCCTCAAAGAGACCCAGTACTTC.

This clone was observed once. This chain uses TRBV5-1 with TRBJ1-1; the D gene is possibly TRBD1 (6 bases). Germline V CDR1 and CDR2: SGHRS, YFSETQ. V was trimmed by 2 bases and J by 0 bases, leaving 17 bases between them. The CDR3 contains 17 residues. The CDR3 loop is CASSLNGQLLMNTEAFF. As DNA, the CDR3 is TGCGCCAGCAGCTTAAACGGACAGCTACTCATGAACACTGAAGCTTTCTTT.

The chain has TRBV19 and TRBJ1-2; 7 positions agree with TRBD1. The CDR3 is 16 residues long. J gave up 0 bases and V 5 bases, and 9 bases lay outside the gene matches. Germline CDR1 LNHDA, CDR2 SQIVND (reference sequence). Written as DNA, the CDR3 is TGTGCCAGTAGTTTCAGGGGGGGAAGAGCTAACTATGGCTACACCTTC. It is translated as CASSFRGGRANYGYTF.

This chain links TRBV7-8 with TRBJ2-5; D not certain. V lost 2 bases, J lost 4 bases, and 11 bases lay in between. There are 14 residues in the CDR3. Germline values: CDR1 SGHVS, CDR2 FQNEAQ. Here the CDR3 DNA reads TGTGCCAGCAGCTTACCAGCGATCAGAGAGACCCAGTACTTC. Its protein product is CASSLPAIRETQYF.

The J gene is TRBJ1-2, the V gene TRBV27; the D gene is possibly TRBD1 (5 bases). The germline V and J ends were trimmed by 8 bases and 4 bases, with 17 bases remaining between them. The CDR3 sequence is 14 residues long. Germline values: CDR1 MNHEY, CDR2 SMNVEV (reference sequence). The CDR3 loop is CASGSTAMAYGYTF. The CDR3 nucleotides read TGTGCCAGCGGATCGACAGCTATGGCCTATGGCTACACCTTC.

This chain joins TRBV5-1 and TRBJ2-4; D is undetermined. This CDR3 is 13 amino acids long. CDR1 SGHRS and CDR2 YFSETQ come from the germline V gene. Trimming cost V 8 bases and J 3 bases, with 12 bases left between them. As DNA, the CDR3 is TGCGCCAGGCTCACCGGAGACAAAAACATTCAGTACTTC. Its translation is CARLTGDKNIQYF.

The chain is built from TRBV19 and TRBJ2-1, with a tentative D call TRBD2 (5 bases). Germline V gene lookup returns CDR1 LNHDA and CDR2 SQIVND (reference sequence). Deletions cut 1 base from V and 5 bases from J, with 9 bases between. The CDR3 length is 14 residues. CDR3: CASSIGRVNNEQFF. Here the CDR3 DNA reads TGTGCCAGTAGTATAGGGCGGGTCAACAATGAGCAGTTCTTC.

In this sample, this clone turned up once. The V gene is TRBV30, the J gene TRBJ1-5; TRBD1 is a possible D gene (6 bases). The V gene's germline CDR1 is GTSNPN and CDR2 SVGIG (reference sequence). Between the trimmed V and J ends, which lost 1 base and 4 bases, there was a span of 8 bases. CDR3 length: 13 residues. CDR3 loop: CAWSEDRNQPQHF. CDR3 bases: TGTGCCTGGAGTGAGGACAGAAATCAGCCCCAGCATTTT.

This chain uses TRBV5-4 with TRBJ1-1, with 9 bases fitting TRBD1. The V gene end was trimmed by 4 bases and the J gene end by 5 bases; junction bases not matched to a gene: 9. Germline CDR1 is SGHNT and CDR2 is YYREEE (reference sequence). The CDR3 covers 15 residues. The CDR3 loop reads CASSPGQGWRTEAFF. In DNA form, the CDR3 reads TGTGCCAGCAGCCCCGGACAGGGGTGGCGGACTGAAGCTTTCTTT.

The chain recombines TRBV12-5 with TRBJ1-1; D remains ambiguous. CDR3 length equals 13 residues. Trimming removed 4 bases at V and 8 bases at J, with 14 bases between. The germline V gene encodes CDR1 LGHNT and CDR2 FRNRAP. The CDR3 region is CASGSTPGGEAFF. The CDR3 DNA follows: TGTGCTAGTGGTTCGACCCCTGGAGGGGAAGCTTTCTTT. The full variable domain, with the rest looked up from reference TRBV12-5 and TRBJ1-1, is DARVTQTPRHKVTEMGQEVTMRCQPILGHNTVFWYRQTMMQGLELLAYFRNRAPLDDSGMPKDRFSAEMPDATLATLKIQPSEPRDSAVYFCASGSTPGGEAFFGQGTRLTVV.

The CDR3 region has the DNA TGTGCCATCATGAAGGTAGCGGGAGATGACGAGCAGTACTTC. Amino acid sequence: CAIMKVAGDDEQYF. This sequence joins TRBV10-3 and TRBJ2-7, with TRBD2 matching over 9 bases. CDR3 size: 14 residues. The junction had 9 bases not matched to a gene; V was cut back by 7 bases and J by 5 bases. Germline V CDR1 and CDR2: ENHRY, SYGVKD.

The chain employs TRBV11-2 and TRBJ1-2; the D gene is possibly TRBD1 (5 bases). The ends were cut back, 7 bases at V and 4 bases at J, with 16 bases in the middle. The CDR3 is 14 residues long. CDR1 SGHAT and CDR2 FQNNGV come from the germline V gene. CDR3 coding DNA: TGTGCCAGCACCGGGACCGTTACATTCTATGGCTACACCTTC. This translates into CASTGTVTFYGYTF.

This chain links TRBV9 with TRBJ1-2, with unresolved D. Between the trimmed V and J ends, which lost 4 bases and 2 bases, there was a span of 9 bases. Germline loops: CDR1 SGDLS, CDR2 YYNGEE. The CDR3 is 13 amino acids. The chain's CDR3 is CASSSGPNYGYTF. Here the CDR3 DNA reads TGTGCCAGCAGCTCCGGGCCAAACTATGGCTACACCTTC.

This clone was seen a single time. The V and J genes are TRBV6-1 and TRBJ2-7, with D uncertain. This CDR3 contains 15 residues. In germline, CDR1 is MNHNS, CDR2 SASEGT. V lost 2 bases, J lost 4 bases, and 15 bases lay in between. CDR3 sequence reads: CASSELGVGPYEQYF. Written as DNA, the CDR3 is TGTGCCAGCAGTGAACTTGGCGTTGGGCCTTACGAGCAGTACTTC.

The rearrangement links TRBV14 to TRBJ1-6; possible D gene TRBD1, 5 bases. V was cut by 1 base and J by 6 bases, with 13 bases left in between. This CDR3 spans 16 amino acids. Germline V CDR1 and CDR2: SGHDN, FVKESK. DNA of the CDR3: TGTGCCAGCAGCCAAGCTTGGGGGTTCAGTAATTCACCCCTCCACTTT. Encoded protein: CASSQAWGFSNSPLHF.

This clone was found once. CDR3 protein: CASSLATDTQYF. The CDR3 DNA is TGCGCCAGCAGCTTGGCCACAGATACGCAGTATTTT. V usage is TRBV5-1 and J usage is TRBJ2-3, with D hard to call. The CDR3 is 12 amino acids. V shed 0 bases and J shed 2 bases, with 1 base lying between them. The germline CDR1 and CDR2 sequences are SGHRS and YFSETQ.

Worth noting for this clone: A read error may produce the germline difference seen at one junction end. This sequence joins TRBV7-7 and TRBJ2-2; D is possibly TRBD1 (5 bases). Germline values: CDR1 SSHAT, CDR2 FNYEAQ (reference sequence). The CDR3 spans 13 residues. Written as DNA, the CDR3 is TGTGCTAGCAGCTTAGCAGGGAACGGGGAGCTGTTTTTT. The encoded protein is CASSLAGNGELFF.

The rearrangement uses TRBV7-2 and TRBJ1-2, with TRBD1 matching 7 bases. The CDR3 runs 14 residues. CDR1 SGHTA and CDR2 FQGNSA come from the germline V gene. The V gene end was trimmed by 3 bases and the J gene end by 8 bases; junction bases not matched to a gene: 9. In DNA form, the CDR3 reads TGTGCCAGCAGCTTCCTCGGAGGGGGCCCCGGCTACACCTTC. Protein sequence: CASSFLGGGPGYTF.

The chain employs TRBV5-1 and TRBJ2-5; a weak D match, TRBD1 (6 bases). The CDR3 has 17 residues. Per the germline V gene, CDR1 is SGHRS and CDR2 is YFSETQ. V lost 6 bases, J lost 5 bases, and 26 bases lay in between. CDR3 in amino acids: CASTFLYLQGRGETQYF. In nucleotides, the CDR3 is TGCGCCAGCACCTTCCTTTATCTTCAGGGGCGCGGGGAGACCCAGTACTTC. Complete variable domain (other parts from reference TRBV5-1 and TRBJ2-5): KAGVTQTPRYLIKTRGQQVTLSCSPISGHRSVSWYQQTPGQGLQFLFEYFSETQRNKGNFPGRFSGRQFSNSRSEMNVSTLELGDSALYLCASTFLYLQGRGETQYFGPGTRLLVL.

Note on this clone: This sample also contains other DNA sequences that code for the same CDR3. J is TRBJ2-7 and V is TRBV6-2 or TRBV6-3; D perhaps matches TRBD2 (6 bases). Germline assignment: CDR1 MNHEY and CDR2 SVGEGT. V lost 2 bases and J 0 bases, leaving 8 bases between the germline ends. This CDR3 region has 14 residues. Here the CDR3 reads CASSYGGDSYEQYF. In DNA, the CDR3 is TGTGCCAGCAGTTACGGCGGGGACTCCTACGAGCAGTACTTC.

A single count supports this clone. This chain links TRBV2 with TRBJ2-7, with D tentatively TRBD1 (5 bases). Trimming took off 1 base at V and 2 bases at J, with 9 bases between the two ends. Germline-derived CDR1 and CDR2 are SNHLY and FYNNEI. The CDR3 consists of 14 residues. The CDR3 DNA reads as TGTGCCAGCAGTGAAGTAGGGGTTACCTACGAGCAGTACTTC. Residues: CASSEVGVTYEQYF.

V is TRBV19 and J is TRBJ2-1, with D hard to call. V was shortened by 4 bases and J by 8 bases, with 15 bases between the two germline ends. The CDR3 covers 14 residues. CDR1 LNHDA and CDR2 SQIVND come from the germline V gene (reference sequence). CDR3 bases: TGTGCCAGTAGTACCCGTTTGGGATGGGATGAGCAGTTCTTC. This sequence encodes CASSTRLGWDEQFF. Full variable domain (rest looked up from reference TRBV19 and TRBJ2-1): DGGITQSPKYLFRKEGQNVTLSCEQNLNHDAMYWYRQDPGQGLRLIYYSQIVNDFQKGDIAEGYSVSREKKESFPLTVTSAQKNPTAFYLCASSTRLGWDEQFFGPGTRLTVL.

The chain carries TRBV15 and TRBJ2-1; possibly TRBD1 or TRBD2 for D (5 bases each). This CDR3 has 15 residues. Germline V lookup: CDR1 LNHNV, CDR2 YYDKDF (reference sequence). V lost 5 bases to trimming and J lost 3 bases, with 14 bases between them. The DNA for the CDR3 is TGTGCCACCAGCGCAGGGCAGCGGAGCTACAATGAGCAGTTCTTC. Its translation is CATSAGQRSYNEQFF.

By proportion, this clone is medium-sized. CDR3 coding DNA: TGTGCCAGCAGTTACGGACACATTGATATCTATGGCTACACCTTC. Translating gives CASSYGHIDIYGYTF. J is TRBJ1-2 and V is TRBV6-2 or TRBV6-3; D is perhaps TRBD1 (5 bases). Germline V gene lookup returns CDR1 MNHEY and CDR2 SVGEGT. The CDR3 sequence is 15 residues long. The V gene lost 2 bases and the J gene lost 4 bases, with 14 bases spanning the gap.

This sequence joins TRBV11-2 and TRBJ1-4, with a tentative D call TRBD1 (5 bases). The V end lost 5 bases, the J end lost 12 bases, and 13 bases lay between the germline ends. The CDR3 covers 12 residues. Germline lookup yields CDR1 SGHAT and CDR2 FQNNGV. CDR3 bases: TGTGCCAGCAGCCTCGGACGGGGGGAACTGTTTTTT. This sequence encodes CASSLGRGELFF.

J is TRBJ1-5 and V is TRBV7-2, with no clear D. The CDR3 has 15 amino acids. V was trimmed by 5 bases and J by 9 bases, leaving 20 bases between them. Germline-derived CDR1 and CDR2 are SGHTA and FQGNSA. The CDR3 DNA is TGTGCCAGCAGCATAGGGATTCCCGGCACGTCGCCCCAGCATTTT. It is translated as CASSIGIPGTSPQHF. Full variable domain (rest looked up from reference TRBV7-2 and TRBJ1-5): GAGVSQSPSNKVTEKGKDVELRCDPISGHTALYWYRQSLGQGLEFLIYFQGNSAPDKSGLPSDRFSAERTGGSVSTLTIQRTQQEDSAVYLCASSIGIPGTSPQHFGDGTRLSIL.

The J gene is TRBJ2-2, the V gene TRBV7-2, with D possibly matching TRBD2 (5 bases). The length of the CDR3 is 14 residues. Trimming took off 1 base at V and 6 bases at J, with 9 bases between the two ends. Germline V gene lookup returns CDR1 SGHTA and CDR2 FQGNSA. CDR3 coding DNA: TGTGCCAGCAGCTTAGAAAGAGCGGCCGGGGAGCTGTTTTTT. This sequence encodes CASSLERAAGELFF.